The table lists the clone carrying this T cell receptor beta chain with a few counts. Its antigen is as yet unknown. Assay: immunoSEQ multiplex PCR; the TCRdb copy retains only in-frame clones and omits some. The table records about 26,000 clones, 75% to 80% of them present only once. This CDR3 is 15 amino acids long. The V gene's germline CDR1 is WNHNN and CDR2 SYGVQD (reference sequence). V lost 6 bases to trimming and J lost 2 bases; unmatched junction nucleotides: 4. These data belong to a study of CD4 T cells in relation to SARS-CoV-2 and coronaviruses. Study summary: After less than 11 days of antigen culture, PBMC TCR beta CDR3s were sequenced. Negative control cultures got HIV-1 Nef peptides or no peptide. The restricting HLA molecule for shared crossreactive spike epitopes was mapped.

CD4+ T cells from unexposed donors were obtained before the COVID-19 pandemic (2011-2018). After about 10 days of culture, CD4+ T cells were isolated. Unexposed-donor CD4+ T cells were probed with SARS-CoV-2 S/N and four cold-coronavirus spikes, cells permitting. J is TRBJ2-7 and V is TRBV10-1; 13 bases map to TRBD2. The sequencing input was CD4+ T cells from PBMCs, cultured in vitro. The clonotype comes from a human donor in good health. The CDR3 here is CASSEGTSGAYEQYF. For the CDR3, the DNA is TGCGCCAGCAGCGAAGGGACTAGCGGGGCCTACGAGCAGTACTTC.